What follows are 17 T cell receptor beta chains derived from one specimen sequenced in a study of cytomegalovirus exposure and HLA in healthy donors. The PCR made use of 60 Vbeta and 13 Jbeta primers. TCRdb's copy holds only in-frame clones and misses some; the assay was immunoSEQ multiplex PCR. The sample lists some 160,000 clones, over 70% occurring once. The sequenced material came from PBMCs. The source of these receptors is a man between 50 and 59 years old in good health and CMV-seropositive.

This clone was seen just once. This rearrangement joins TRBV28 to TRBJ1-5, with 9 bases fitting TRBD1. V lost 5 bases, J lost 1 base, and 3 bases stayed unmatched. The CDR3 runs to 15 residues. Germline V gene lookup returns CDR1 MDHEN and CDR2 SYDVKM. This CDR3 is CASSNRGPSNQPQHF. DNA of the CDR3: TGTGCCAGCAGTAACAGGGGGCCGAGCAATCAGCCCCAGCATTTT.

The chain has TRBV27 and TRBJ2-2, with TRBD1 identical over 9 bases. The CDR3 loop spans 15 amino acids. CDR1 and CDR2 (germline): MNHEY, SMNVEV (reference sequence). Trimming cost V 6 bases and J 4 bases; bases outside gene matches: 6. CDR3 in DNA: TGTGCCAGCAGGGGAGGACAGGGGATCACCGGGGAGCTGTTTTTT. Translation: CASRGGQGITGELFF.

The rearrangement links TRBV6-1 to TRBJ2-6; D is ambiguous. This CDR3 comprises 14 residues. Per the germline V gene, CDR1 is MNHNS and CDR2 is SASEGT. Trimming removed 6 bases at V and 0 bases at J, with 6 bases between. CDR3 protein: CASSAHSGANVLTF. In nucleotides, the CDR3 is TGTGCCAGCAGCGCACACTCTGGGGCCAACGTCCTGACTTTC.

CDR3 bases: TGCGCCAGCAGCTTTGGTGGGGGCCCGCAAGAGACCCAGTACTTC. Translating it yields CASSFGGGPQETQYF. V usage is TRBV5-1 and J usage is TRBJ2-5; tentative D call: TRBD1 (6 bases). V was cut by 2 bases and J by 2 bases, with 13 bases left in between. The CDR3 sequence is 15 residues long. Germline V gene sequence: CDR1 SGHRS, CDR2 YFSETQ.

V is TRBV6-5 and J is TRBJ2-3, with 11 bases identical to TRBD2. Looked up from germline, CDR1 is MNHEY and CDR2 is SVGAGI. This CDR3 spans 16 amino acids. Trimming took 4 bases from V and 2 from J; bases not matched to a gene: 5. This CDR3 reads CASSSSGRYYTDTQYF. In nucleotides, the CDR3 is TGTGCCAGCAGTTCTAGCGGGAGGTACTACACAGATACGCAGTATTTT.

V is TRBV6-1 and J is TRBJ1-6, with 7 nucleotides matching TRBD1. The V segment lost 6 bases and the J segment 7 bases; nucleotides outside the gene matches: 6. The germline gives CDR1 MNHNS, CDR2 SASEGT. This CDR3 comprises 14 residues. The CDR3 nucleotides are TGTGCCAGCAGCGTTGACAGGGCGAATTCACCCCTCCACTTT. Translation: CASSVDRANSPLHF.

CDR3 in amino acids: CASSLRGTTTNIQYF. CDR3 bases: TGCGCCAGCAGCCTCCGGGGGACCACCACGAACATTCAGTACTTC. The genes are TRBV4-1 and TRBJ2-4; D might be TRBD2 (6 bases). This CDR3 is 15 amino acids long. Germline V gene data show CDR1 as MGHRA and CDR2 as YSYEKL. Trimming removed 4 bases from V and 7 bases from J, with 17 bases in between.

This sequence joins TRBV9 and TRBJ2-2, with TRBD2 matching 15 bases. Per germline, CDR1 SGDLS and CDR2 YYNGEE. The CDR3 length is 17 residues. Losses at the gene ends were 3 bases for V and 4 bases for J; bases not matched to a gene: 4. This CDR3 is CASSAGLAGGRTGELFF. DNA of the CDR3: TGTGCCAGCAGCGCGGGACTAGCGGGGGGTCGCACCGGGGAGCTGTTTTTT.

This chain links TRBV11-2 with TRBJ1-6; the D is unclear. This CDR3 spans 16 amino acids. Germline assignment: CDR1 SGHAT and CDR2 FQNNGV. Trimming left V 5 bases short and J 5 bases short, with 16 bases between. CDR3 nucleotide sequence: TGTGCCAGCAGCCCGCGGGGAGGACTCAATAATTCACCCCTCCACTTT. This sequence encodes CASSPRGGLNNSPLHF.

J is TRBJ2-1 and V is TRBV5-5; D is perhaps TRBD1 (5 bases). The CDR3 contains 12 residues. Germline CDR1 reads SGHKS; CDR2 reads YYEKEE (reference sequence). The V end was cut by 7 bases, the J end by 5 bases, with 10 bases between. The CDR3 reads CASRNRHNEQFF. CDR3 bases: TGTGCCAGCCGGAACAGGCACAATGAGCAGTTCTTC.

Only one count was recorded for this clone. CDR3: CASSDRLAARYEQYF. DNA for the CDR3: TGTGCCAGCAGCGATAGACTAGCGGCACGCTACGAGCAGTACTTC. The rearrangement joins TRBV5-4 to TRBJ2-7, with 9 nucleotides matching TRBD2. V gave up 4 bases and J gave up 3 bases; unmatched junction bases: 8. Germline CDR1 and CDR2: SGHNT and YYREEE (reference sequence). CDR3 size: 15 residues.

This clone is deemed medium-sized (0.01 to 0.1%). The chain combines TRBV25-1 with TRBJ2-7, with D maybe TRBD1 (5 bases). Germline CDR1 MGHDK, CDR2 SYGVNS. The CDR3 sequence is 15 residues long. V shed 5 bases and J shed 0 bases, with 14 bases lying between them. The CDR3 is CASSLSGQLSYEQYF. The CDR3 coding sequence is TGTGCCAGCAGTCTATCAGGACAACTCTCCTACGAGCAGTACTTC.

The chain uses TRBV18 and TRBJ2-1, with 11 nucleotides matching TRBD2. From germline, CDR1 is KGHSH and CDR2 LQKENI. The CDR3 has 16 residues. The ends lost 3 bases at V and 9 bases at J; junction bases unmatched: 10. CDR3 sequence: CASSPWGGTSGPEQFF. CDR3 sequence (DNA): TGTGCCAGCTCACCCTGGGGGGGGACTAGCGGACCTGAGCAGTTCTTC.

The chain employs TRBV7-2 and TRBJ2-5; the D gene is possibly TRBD1 (5 bases). The CDR3 is 13 amino acids. In germline, CDR1 is SGHTA, CDR2 FQGNSA. V was trimmed by 3 bases and J by 7 bases, leaving 12 bases between them. CDR3 amino acids: CASSFTGAGTQYF. CDR3 in DNA: TGTGCCAGCAGCTTCACAGGCGCTGGGACCCAGTACTTC.

Only a few counts were recorded for this clone. J is TRBJ1-5 and V is TRBV6-1; maybe TRBD1 (6 bases). The V end lost 1 base, the J end lost 7 bases, and 11 bases lay between the germline ends. The germline CDR1 and CDR2 sequences are MNHNS and SASEGT. CDR3 length: 14 amino acids. In nucleotides, the CDR3 is TGTGCCAGCAGTGAAGAGGGGGTCCGCCAGCCCCAGCATTTT. Amino acids: CASSEEGVRQPQHF.

The chain recombines TRBV4-1 with TRBJ1-3; D gene unclear. Germline values: CDR1 MGHRA, CDR2 YSYEKL. The germline V and J ends were trimmed by 2 bases and 0 bases, with 14 bases remaining between them. This CDR3 comprises 17 residues. CDR3 coding DNA: TGCGCCAGCAGCCAAACACCGACACCCAACTCTGGAAACACCATATATTTT. Its translation: CASSQTPTPNSGNTIYF.

This clone occurred a few times. The chain has TRBV29-1 and TRBJ2-1; maybe TRBD1 (6 bases). V was clipped by 3 bases and J by 3 bases, with 15 bases between them. Germline loops: CDR1 SQVTM, CDR2 ANQGSEA. This CDR3 spans 15 amino acids. The CDR3 reads CSVEGVQGFYNEQFF. CDR3 DNA sequence: TGCAGCGTTGAGGGGGTGCAGGGGTTCTACAATGAGCAGTTCTTC.